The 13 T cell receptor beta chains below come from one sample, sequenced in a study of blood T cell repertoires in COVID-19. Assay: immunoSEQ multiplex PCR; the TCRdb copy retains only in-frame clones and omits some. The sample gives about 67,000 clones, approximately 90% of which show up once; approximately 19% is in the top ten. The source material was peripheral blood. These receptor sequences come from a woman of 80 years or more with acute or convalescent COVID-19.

For the CDR3, the DNA is TGTGCCAGCAGCAGGGGGGCAACTAATGAAAAACTGTTTTTT. Translated, it gives CASSRGATNEKLFF. The chain couples TRBV2 to TRBJ1-4; TRBD1 aligns across 7 bases. Trimming removed 6 bases from V and 0 bases from J; junction bases left unmatched: 1. In germline, CDR1 is SNHLY, CDR2 FYNNEI. The CDR3 has 14 residues.

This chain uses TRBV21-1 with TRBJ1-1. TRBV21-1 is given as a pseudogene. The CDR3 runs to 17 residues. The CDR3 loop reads CASTDRLEASSNTEAFF. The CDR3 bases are TGTGCCAGCACCGACCGATTAGAGGCCTCCAGCAACACTGAAGCTTTCTTT.

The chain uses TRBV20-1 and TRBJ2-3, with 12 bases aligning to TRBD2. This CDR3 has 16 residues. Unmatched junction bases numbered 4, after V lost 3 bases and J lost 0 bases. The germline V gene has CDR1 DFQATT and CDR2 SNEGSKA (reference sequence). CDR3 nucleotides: TGCAGTGCTAGTCCCCTAGCGGGAGGGAGCACAGATACGCAGTATTTT. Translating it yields CSASPLAGGSTDTQYF.

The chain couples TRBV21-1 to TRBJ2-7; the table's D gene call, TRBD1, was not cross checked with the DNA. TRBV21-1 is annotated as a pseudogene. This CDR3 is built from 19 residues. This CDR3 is CASTNPLYRDRQQVREQYF. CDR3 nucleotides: TGTGCCAGCACCAATCCCCTCTACCGGGACAGGCAACAAGTGAGGGAGCAGTACTTC.

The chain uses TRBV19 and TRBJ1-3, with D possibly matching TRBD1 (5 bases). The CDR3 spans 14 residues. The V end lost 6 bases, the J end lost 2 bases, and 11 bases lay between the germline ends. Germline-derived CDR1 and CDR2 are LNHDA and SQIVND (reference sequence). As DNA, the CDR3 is TGTGCCAGTAGGCCGCAGGGAACTGGAAACACCATATATTTT. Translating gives CASRPQGTGNTIYF. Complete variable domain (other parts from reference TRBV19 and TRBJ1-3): DGGITQSPKYLFRKEGQNVTLSCEQNLNHDAMYWYRQDPGQGLRLIYYSQIVNDFQKGDIAEGYSVSREKKESFPLTVTSAQKNPTAFYLCASRPQGTGNTIYFGEGSWLTVV.

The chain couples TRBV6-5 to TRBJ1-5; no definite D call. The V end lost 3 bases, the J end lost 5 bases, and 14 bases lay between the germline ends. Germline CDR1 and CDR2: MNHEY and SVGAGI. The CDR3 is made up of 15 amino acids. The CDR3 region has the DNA TGTGCCAGCAGTTATTCAATCCTATCTGATCAGCCCCAGCATTTT. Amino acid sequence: CASSYSILSDQPQHF.

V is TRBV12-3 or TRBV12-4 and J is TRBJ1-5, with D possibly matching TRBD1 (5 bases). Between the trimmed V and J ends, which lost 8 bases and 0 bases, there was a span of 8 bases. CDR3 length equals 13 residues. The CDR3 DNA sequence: TGTGCCAGCTCAGGGTATAGCAATCAGCCCCAGCATTTT. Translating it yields CASSGYSNQPQHF.

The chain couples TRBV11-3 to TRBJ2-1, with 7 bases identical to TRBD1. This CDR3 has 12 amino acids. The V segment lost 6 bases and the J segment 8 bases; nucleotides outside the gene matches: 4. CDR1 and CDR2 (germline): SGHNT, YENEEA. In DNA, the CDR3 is TGTGCCAGCAGTTCAGGGGGAGATGAGCAGTTCTTC. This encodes CASSSGGDEQFF. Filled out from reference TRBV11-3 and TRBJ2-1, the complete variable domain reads EAGVVQSPRYKIIEKKQPVAFWCNPISGHNTLYWYLQNLGQGPELLIRYENEEAVDDSQLPKDRFSAERLKGVDSTLKIQPAELGDSAVYLCASSSGGDEQFFGPGTRLTVL.

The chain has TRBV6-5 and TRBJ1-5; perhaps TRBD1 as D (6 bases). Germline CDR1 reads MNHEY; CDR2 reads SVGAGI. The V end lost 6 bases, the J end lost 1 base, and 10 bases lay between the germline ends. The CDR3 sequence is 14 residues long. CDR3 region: CASRGAGSNQPQHF. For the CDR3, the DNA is TGTGCCAGCAGGGGGGCAGGGAGCAATCAGCCCCAGCATTTT.

CDR3 DNA: TGTGCCAGCAGCCCGTGGACAGGGGGAGTGGGTCAGCCCCAGCATTTT. Its translation: CASSPWTGGVGQPQHF. The V gene is TRBV7-9, the J gene TRBJ1-5, with TRBD1 identical over 10 bases. There are 16 residues in the CDR3. CDR1 is SEHNR and CDR2 is FQNEAQ in the germline V gene (reference sequence). The ends lost 5 bases at V and 6 bases at J; junction bases unmatched: 10.

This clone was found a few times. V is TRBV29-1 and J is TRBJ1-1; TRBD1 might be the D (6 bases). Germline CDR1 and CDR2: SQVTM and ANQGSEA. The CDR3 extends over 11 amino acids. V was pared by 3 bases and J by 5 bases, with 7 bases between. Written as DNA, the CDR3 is TGCAGCGTTGACAGGGGTACTGAAGCTTTCTTT. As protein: CSVDRGTEAFF.

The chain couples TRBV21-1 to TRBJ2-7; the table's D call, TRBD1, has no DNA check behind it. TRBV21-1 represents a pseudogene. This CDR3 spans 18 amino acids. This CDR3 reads CASSPADRARGRSYEQYF. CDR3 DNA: TGTGCCAGCAGCCCTGCTGACAGGGCCCGCGGCAGGTCCTACGAGCAGTACTTC.

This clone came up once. The CDR3 is CASSGGGTAHEQYF. The CDR3, as DNA: TGTGCCAGCAGCGGGGGGGGGACAGCCCACGAGCAGTACTTC. This chain joins TRBV6-6 and TRBJ2-7; a possible D gene is TRBD2 (8 bases). The V and J ends lost 6 bases and 5 bases respectively, with 17 bases between them. The CDR3 runs 14 residues. CDR1 and CDR2 (germline): MNHNY, SVGAGI (reference sequence).